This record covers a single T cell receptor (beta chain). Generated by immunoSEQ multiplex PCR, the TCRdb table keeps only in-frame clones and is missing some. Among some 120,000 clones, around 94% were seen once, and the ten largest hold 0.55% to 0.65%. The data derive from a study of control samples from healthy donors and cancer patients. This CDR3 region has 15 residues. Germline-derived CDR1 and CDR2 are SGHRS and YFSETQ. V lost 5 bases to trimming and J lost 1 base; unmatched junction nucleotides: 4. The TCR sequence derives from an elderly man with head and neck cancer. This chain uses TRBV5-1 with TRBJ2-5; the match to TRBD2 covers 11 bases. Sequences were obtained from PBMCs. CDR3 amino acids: CASRRSGGAQETQYF. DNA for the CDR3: TGCGCCAGCAGACGTAGCGGGGGGGCCCAAGAGACCCAGTACTTC.